This paragraph covers one T cell receptor beta chain sequence. Its antigen is not identified. The CDR3 is 12 residues long. CDR1 and CDR2 from the germline V gene are MGHDK and SYGVNS. V was trimmed by 6 bases and J by 4 bases, leaving 9 bases between them. Described time point: week 5, during vaccination. Topical imiquimod was applied with each vaccine dose, which held 300 ug of mutant IDH1 20-mer peptide. Donors' newly diagnosed IDH1-mutant WHO grade 3 or 4 astrocytomas lacked nuclear ATRX. Assay: immunoSEQ multiplex PCR; the TCRdb copy retains only in-frame clones and omits some. Here the sample spans roughly 50,000 clones, around 78% being singletons. The data stem from a study of a mutant IDH1 vaccine in newly diagnosed glioma. Across the study: Across weeks 1, 3, 5, 7, 11, 15, 19 and 23, patients received a vaccination each time, eight in all.

Findings and caveats of the study: No link was apparently found between pseudoprogression and changes in top peripheral T cell clonotypes.

V gene TRBV25-1 combines with J gene TRBJ1-2, with a tentative D call TRBD1 (5 bases). Source: PBMCs, taken from a glioma patient whose treatment included an IDH1 peptide vaccine. The sequence was obtained from a woman in her forties with glioma. CDR3 bases: TGTGCCAGCAGACAGGCCCTCTATGGCTACACCTTC. Protein sequence: CASRQALYGYTF.